The 6 T cell receptor beta chains below were found in one sample sequenced in a study of Graves' ophthalmopathy and Graves' hyperthyroidism. The sequenced template was RNA, covering the TCR beta CDR3 region. Following a first-round RT-PCR that used HTBI primers, a second-round multiplex PCR was carried out. MiXCR, applied by TCRdb to the multiplex PCR reads, yields one record per CDR3 protein. The profile shows approximately 700,000 distinct CDR3 sequences, roughly two fifths of them singletons. Sequencing used peripheral blood. All receptors derive from an adult man with Graves' ophthalmopathy.

The chain has TRBV12-3 or TRBV12-4 and TRBJ1-3; 8 bases fit TRBD1. The CDR3 contains 16 residues. V shed 1 base, J shed 2 bases, and the junction held 4 bases outside the gene matches. CDR3 sequence reads: CASSLEAGGTGNTIYF. The CDR3 region has the DNA TGTGCCAGCAGTTTAGAGGCAGGGGGCACTGGAAACACCATATATTTT.

This clonotype has more than one count but fewer than ten. The chain combines TRBV6-1 with TRBJ2-7; maybe TRBD1 (5 bases). This CDR3 comprises 15 residues. Trimming removed 6 bases at V and 3 bases at J, with 18 bases between. The germline gives CDR1 MNHNS, CDR2 SASEGT. The CDR3 reads CASSPRRDSHYEQYF. CDR3 nucleotides: TGTGCCAGCAGCCCGAGAAGAGACAGCCACTACGAGCAGTACTTC.

In its sample, this clonotype was seen many times. The J gene is TRBJ2-5, the V gene TRBV29-1, with 8 bases aligning to TRBD2. Germline V gives CDR1 SQVTM, CDR2 ANQGSEA. The CDR3 consists of 14 residues. J was trimmed by 2 bases and V by 3 bases; bases with no gene match: 5. CDR3 region: CSVDGPSGQETQYF. The CDR3 coding sequence is TGCAGCGTTGACGGACCTAGCGGGCAAGAGACCCAGTACTTC.

To note about this clonotype: Since a much larger clone is just one base distant, this may be a read error. The chain has TRBV2 and TRBJ1-5, with 8 positions matching TRBD1. J lost 3 bases, V lost 8 bases, and 3 bases had no gene match. CDR1 SNHLY and CDR2 FYNNEI come from the germline V gene. This CDR3 is 13 amino acids long. This chain's CDR3 is CASGGQANQPQHF. The CDR3 nucleotides read TGTGCCAGCGGGGGACAGGCCAATCAGCCCCAGCATTTT.

CDR3 sequence reads: CASSLPRGNFGYTF. CDR3 bases: TGTGCCAGCAGCTTGCCCCGGGGGAATTTCGGCTACACCTTC. This chain uses TRBV5-5 with TRBJ1-2, with D possibly TRBD1 on 5 matching bases. Germline assignment: CDR1 SGHKS and CDR2 YYEKEE (reference sequence). This CDR3 has 14 residues. V lost 1 base to trimming and J lost 8 bases, with 15 bases between them.

This clonotype was seen a few times. The chain has TRBV24-1 and TRBJ2-5; D gene unclear. Trimming left V 8 bases short and J 5 bases short, with 23 bases between. The V gene's germline CDR1 is KGHDR and CDR2 SFDVKD. The CDR3 runs 16 residues. Here the CDR3 reads CATTPLMGSHWETQYF. CDR3 DNA: TGTGCCACCACACCCCTGATGGGGTCACATTGGGAGACCCAGTACTTC.